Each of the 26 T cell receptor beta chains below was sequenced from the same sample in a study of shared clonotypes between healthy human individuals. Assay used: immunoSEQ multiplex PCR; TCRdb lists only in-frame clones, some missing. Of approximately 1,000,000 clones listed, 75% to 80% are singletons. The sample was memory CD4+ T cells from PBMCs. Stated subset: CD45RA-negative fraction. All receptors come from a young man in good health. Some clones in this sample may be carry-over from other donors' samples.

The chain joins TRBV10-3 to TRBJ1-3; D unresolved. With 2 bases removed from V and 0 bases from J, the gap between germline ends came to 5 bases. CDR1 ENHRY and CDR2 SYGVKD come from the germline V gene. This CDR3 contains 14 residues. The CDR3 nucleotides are TGTGCCATCAGTGAGGCTAGCTCTGGAAACACCATATATTTT. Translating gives CAISEASSGNTIYF.

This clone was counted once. The CDR3 region is CASSLVPSGITYNEQFF. The CDR3 DNA reads as TGTGCCAGCAGCTTAGTACCCAGCGGGATAACCTACAATGAGCAGTTCTTC. V gene TRBV11-1 combines with J gene TRBJ2-1, with 7 positions matching TRBD2. Germline trimming cut 1 base from V and 2 bases from J; bases unmatched to any gene: 8. Germline lookup yields CDR1 SGHAT and CDR2 FQDESV (reference sequence). CDR3 length: 17 amino acids.

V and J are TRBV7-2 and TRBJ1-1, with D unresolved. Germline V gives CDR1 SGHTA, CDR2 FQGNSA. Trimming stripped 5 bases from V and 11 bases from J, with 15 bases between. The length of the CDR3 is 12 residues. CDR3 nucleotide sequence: TGTGCCAGCAGCAGGAGTACCATGGAGGCTTTCTTT. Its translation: CASSRSTMEAFF.

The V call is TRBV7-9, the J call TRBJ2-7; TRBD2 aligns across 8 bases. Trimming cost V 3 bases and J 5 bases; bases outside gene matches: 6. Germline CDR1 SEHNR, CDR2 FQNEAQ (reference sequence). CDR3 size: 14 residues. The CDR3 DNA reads TGTGCCAGCAGCTTGGGACTAGTCGCTGACGAGCAGTACTTC. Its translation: CASSLGLVADEQYF.

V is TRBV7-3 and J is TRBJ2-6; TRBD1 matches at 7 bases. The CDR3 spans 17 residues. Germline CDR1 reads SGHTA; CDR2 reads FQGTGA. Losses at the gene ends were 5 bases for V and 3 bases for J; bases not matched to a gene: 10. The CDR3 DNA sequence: TGTGCCAGCAGCCCAGGGCAGGGGGTATATGGGGCCAACGTCCTGACTTTC. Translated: CASSPGQGVYGANVLTF.

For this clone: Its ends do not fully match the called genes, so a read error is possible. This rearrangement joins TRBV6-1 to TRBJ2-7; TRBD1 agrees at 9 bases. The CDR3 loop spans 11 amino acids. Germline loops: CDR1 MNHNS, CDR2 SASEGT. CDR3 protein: CASSDWDREGF. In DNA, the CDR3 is TGTGCCAGCAGTGATTGGGACAGGGAGGGGTTC.

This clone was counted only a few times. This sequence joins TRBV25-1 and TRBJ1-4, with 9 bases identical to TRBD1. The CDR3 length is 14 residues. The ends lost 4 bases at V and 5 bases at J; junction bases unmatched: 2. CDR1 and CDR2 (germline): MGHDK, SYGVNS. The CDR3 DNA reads TGTGCCAGCAGTGTCGGGACAGGGAATGAAAAACTGTTTTTT. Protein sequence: CASSVGTGNEKLFF.

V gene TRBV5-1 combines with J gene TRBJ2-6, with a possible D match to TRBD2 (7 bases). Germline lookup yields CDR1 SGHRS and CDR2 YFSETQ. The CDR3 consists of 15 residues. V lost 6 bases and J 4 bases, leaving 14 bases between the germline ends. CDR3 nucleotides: TGCGCCAGCACCATTGCGGGGGCCGGGGCCAACGTCCTGACTTTC. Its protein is CASTIAGAGANVLTF.

The CDR3 here is CASSLGNYEQYF. The CDR3 DNA follows: TGCGCCAGCAGCTTGGGAAACTACGAGCAGTACTTC. V gene TRBV5-1 combines with J gene TRBJ2-7; D remains ambiguous. Per the germline V gene, CDR1 is SGHRS and CDR2 is YFSETQ. The CDR3 runs to 12 residues. The V end was cut by 0 bases, the J end by 3 bases, with 4 bases between. The whole variable domain, remainder taken from reference TRBV5-1 and TRBJ2-7, is KAGVTQTPRYLIKTRGQQVTLSCSPISGHRSVSWYQQTPGQGLQFLFEYFSETQRNKGNFPGRFSGRQFSNSRSEMNVSTLELGDSALYLCASSLGNYEQYFGPGTRLTVT.

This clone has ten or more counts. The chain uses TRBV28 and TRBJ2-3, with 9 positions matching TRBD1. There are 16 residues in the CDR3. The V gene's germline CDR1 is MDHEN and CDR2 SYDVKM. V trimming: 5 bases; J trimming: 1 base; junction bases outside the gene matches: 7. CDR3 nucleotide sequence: TGTGCCAGCAGTATGGGACAGGGAAGGGGCACAGATACGCAGTATTTT. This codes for CASSMGQGRGTDTQYF.

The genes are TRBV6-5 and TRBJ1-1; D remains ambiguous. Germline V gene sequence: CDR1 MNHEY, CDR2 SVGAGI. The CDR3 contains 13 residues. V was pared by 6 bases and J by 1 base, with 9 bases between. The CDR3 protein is CASRHQWNTEAFF. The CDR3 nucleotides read TGTGCCAGCAGACACCAGTGGAACACTGAAGCTTTCTTT.

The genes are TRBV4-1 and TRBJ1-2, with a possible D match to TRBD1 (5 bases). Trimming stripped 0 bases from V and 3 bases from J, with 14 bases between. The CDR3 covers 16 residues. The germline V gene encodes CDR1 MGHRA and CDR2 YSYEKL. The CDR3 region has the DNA TGCGCCAGCAGCCAAGATTTAGGAAGGGGTTACTATGGCTACACCTTC. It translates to CASSQDLGRGYYGYTF.

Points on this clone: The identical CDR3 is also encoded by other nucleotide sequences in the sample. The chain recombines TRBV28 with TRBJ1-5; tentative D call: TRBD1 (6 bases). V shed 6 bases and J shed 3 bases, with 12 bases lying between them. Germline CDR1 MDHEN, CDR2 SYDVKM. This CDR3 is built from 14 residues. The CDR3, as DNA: TGTGCCAGCAGCCTCGGACAGAACAATCAGCCCCAGCATTTT. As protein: CASSLGQNNQPQHF.

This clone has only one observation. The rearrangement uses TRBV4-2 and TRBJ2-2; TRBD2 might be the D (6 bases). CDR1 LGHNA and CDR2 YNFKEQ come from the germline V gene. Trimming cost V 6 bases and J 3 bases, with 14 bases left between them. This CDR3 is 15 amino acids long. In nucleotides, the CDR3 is TGTGCCAGCAGGCTCGGGACTCTATACACCGGGGAGCTGTTTTTT. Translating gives CASRLGTLYTGELFF.

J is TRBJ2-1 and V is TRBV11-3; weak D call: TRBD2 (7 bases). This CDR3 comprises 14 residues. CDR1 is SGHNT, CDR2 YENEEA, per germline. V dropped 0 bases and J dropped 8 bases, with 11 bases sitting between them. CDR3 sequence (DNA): TGTGCCAGCAGCTTAGAGGGGAGGGGGGATGAGCAGTTCTTC. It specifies CASSLEGRGDEQFF.

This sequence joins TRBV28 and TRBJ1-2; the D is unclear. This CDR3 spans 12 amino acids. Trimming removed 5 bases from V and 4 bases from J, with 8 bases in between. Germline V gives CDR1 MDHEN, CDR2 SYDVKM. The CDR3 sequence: CASSQSVYGYTF. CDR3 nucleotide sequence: TGTGCCAGCAGTCAGTCAGTCTATGGCTACACCTTC.

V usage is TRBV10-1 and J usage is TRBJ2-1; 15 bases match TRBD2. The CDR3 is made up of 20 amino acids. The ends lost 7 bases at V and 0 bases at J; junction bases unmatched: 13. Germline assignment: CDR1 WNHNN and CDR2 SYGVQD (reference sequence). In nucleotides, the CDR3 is TGCGCCAGCACTCGACAGAAAGGACTAGCGGGAGGGCCCTCCTACAATGAGCAGTTCTTC. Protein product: CASTRQKGLAGGPSYNEQFF.

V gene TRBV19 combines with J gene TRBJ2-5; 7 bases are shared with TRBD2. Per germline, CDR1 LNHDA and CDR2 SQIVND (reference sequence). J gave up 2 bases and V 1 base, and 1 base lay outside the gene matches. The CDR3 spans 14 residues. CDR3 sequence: CASSIAGLQETQYF. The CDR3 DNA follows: TGTGCCAGTAGTATAGCGGGACTACAAGAGACCCAGTACTTC.

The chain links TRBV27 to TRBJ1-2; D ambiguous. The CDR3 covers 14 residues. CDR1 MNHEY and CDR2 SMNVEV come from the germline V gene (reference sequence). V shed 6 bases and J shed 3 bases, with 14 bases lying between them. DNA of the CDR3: TGTGCCAGCAGCCGTCAGGCCAGGCACTATGGCTACACCTTC. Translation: CASSRQARHYGYTF.

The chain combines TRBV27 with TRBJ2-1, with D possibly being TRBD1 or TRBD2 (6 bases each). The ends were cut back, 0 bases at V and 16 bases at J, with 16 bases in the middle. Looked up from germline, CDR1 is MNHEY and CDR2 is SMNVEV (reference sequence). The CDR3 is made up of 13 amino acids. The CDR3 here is CASSLSAGTPYFF. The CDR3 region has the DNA TGTGCCAGCAGTTTATCTGCGGGGACACCTTACTTCTTC.

CDR3 residues: CASSSRDRQETQYF. CDR3 DNA sequence: TGTGCCAGCAGCTCCCGGGACCGCCAAGAGACCCAGTACTTC. This chain uses TRBV5-4 with TRBJ2-5; D could derive from TRBD1 or TRBD2 (5 bases each). Trimming removed 3 bases at V and 1 base at J, with 10 bases between. The CDR3 totals 14 residues. CDR1 is SGHNT and CDR2 is YYREEE in the germline V gene (reference sequence).

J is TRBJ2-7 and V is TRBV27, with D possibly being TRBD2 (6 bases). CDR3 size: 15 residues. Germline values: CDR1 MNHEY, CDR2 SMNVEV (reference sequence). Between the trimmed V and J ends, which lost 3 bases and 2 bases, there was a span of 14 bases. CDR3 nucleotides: TGTGCCAGCAGTTTCTACCTAGCGTCTACCTACGAGCAGTACTTC. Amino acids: CASSFYLASTYEQYF.

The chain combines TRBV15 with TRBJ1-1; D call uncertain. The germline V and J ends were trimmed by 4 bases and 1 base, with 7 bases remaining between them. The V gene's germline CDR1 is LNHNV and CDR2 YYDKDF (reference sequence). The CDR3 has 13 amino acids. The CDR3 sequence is CATSTRKNTEAFF. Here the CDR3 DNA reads TGTGCCACCAGCACCCGAAAGAACACTGAAGCTTTCTTT.

The CDR3 region is CASSPLENQETQYF. The CDR3 DNA is TGTGCCAGCAGCCCACTAGAAAACCAAGAGACCCAGTACTTC. The chain joins TRBV11-2 to TRBJ2-5, with TRBD2 as a possible D gene (5 bases). V was pared by 5 bases and J by 0 bases, with 10 bases between. The CDR3 runs to 14 residues. Germline CDR1 SGHAT, CDR2 FQNNGV.

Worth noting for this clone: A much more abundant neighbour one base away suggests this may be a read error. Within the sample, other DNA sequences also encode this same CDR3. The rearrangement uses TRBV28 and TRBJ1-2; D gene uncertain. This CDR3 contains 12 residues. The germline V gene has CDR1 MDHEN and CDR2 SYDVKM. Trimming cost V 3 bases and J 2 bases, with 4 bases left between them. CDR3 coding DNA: TGTGCCAGCAGTTTGCGGAACTATGGCTACACCTTC. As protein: CASSLRNYGYTF.

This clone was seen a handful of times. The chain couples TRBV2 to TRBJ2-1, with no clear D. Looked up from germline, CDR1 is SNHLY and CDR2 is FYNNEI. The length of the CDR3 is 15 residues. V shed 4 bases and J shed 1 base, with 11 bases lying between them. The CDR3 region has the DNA TGTGCCAGCAGTGGCCCGATCCGTTCCTACAATGAGCAGTTCTTC. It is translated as CASSGPIRSYNEQFF.